What follows is one TCR beta chain and its context. TCRdb reprocessed the 5' RACE reads with MiXCR, giving one entry per CDR3 protein. The data contain about 87,000 distinct CDR3 sequences, just under 20% of them singletons. This sample's time point: blood at routine non-recurrence follow-up after resection. The sample comes from a study of spatial heterogeneity in lung cancer. This receptor was obtained from a male donor with early-stage non-small cell lung cancer. The source was PBMCs, collected at follow-up.

The CDR3: CASSFGTGSYEQYV. CDR3 in DNA: TGTGCCAGCAGCTTCGGGACAGGCTCCTACGAGCAGTACGTC. The chain is built from TRBV5-6 and TRBJ2-7; 8 bases fit TRBD1. V lost 2 bases to trimming and J lost 0 bases; unmatched junction nucleotides: 1. The CDR3 covers 14 residues. In germline, CDR1 is SGHDT, CDR2 YYEEEE.